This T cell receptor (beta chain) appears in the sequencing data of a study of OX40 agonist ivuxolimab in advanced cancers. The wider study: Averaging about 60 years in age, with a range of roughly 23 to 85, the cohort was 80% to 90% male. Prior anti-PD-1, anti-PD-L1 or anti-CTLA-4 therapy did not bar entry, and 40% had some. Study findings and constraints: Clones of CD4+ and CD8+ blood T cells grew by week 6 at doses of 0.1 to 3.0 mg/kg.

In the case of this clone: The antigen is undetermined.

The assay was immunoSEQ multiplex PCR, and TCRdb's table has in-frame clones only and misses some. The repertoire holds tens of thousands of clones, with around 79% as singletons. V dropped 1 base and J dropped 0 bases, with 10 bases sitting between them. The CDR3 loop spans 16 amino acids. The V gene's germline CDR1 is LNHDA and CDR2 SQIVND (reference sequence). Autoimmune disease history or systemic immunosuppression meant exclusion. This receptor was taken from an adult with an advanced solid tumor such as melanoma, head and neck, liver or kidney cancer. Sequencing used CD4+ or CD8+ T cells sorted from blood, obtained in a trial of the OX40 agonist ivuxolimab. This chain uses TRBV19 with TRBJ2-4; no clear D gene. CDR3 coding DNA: TGTGCCAGTAGTATAGGCCGCAGTCTAGCCAAAAACATTCAGTACTTC. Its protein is CASSIGRSLAKNIQYF.